This record concerns one TCR beta chain sequence. The antigen remains unidentified. The assay was immunoSEQ multiplex PCR, and TCRdb's table has in-frame clones only and misses some. This table has more than 80,000 clones, 86% appearing once. Deletions cut 3 bases from V and 2 bases from J, with 8 bases between. The CDR3 loop spans 13 amino acids. Germline V lookup: CDR1 SGDLS, CDR2 YYNGEE. This entry is derived from a study of T cell responses to AZD1222 COVID-19 vaccine. Overall study results and limits: There were mostly white British donors and more females than males, and clonal diversity was possibly underestimated. Baseline seropositivity occurred in only a handful of AZD1222 recipients. Reports say nearly half of spike-specific TCRs go after unmutated variant regions.

This TCR was recovered from an adult in good health. The starting material was peripheral blood, obtained on day 0 of AZD1222 vaccination. This chain links TRBV9 with TRBJ1-1, with D uncertain. For the CDR3, the DNA is TGTGCCAGCAGCGCCCTACAAAACACTGAAGCTTTCTTT. Translating gives CASSALQNTEAFF.